These 10 T cell receptor beta chains came from one sample sequenced in a study of regulatory T cells in long-lasting Graves disease. The sample's time point: newly diagnosed GD, antithyroid drugs for less than 3 months. With RNA extracted from PBMCs as input, the TCR library was made. Through Arm-PCR of CDR3 regions and iRepertoire HTBI primers, TCR beta libraries were built. TCRdb fed the multiplex PCR reads into MiXCR, producing one record per CDR3 protein. The data show hundreds of thousands of distinct CDR3 sequences, 16% seen once. Separately, the same data were catalogued under a study of T cells in Graves' hyperthyroidism and ophthalmopathy.

The sequences come from peripheral blood mononuclear cells (PBMCs), collected at new diagnosis, from a patient treated with antithyroid drugs. These receptor sequences come from a woman aged 40 to 65 with Graves disease.

This clonotype was detected a few times. This chain joins TRBV14 and TRBJ2-2; weak D call: TRBD1 (5 bases). This CDR3 region has 13 residues. CDR1 SGHDN and CDR2 FVKESK come from the germline V gene. Trimming removed 7 bases at V and 6 bases at J, with 12 bases between. Written as DNA, the CDR3 is TGTGCCAGCATCCAGGGTAAACCCGGGGAGCTGTTTTTT. As protein: CASIQGKPGELFF.

This clonotype occurred a few times. The chain uses TRBV7-8 and TRBJ2-3, with D uncertain. This CDR3 has 16 amino acids. V was pared by 5 bases and J by 0 bases, with 15 bases between. Per the germline V gene, CDR1 is SGHVS and CDR2 is FQNEAQ. The CDR3 sequence: CASSLPTDTSTDTQYF. The DNA of the CDR3 is TGTGCCAGCAGCCTTCCGACGGATACTAGCACAGATACGCAGTATTTT.

The genes are TRBV9 and TRBJ1-6, with TRBD1 matching over 10 bases. Germline V lookup: CDR1 SGDLS, CDR2 YYNGEE. This CDR3 is 15 amino acids long. J was trimmed by 7 bases and V by 3 bases; bases with no gene match: 4. CDR3 region: CASSEGTGVNSPLHF. The CDR3 region has the DNA TGTGCCAGCAGCGAGGGGACAGGGGTGAATTCACCCCTCCACTTT.

The CDR3 DNA is TGTGCCAGCAGCTACTCGACAGGGGAGGATGAAAAACTGTTTTTT. Protein: CASSYSTGEDEKLFF. The chain carries TRBV9 and TRBJ1-4, with 8 bases matching TRBD1. Trimming at V came to 4 bases and at J to 6 bases, leaving 8 bases not matched to a gene. The CDR3 is 15 amino acids. Looked up from germline, CDR1 is SGDLS and CDR2 is YYNGEE.

This clonotype was counted a few times. The chain has TRBV7-2 and TRBJ2-7; 14 positions match TRBD2. J lost 1 base, V lost 4 bases, and 6 bases had no gene match. CDR3 length: 17 residues. Germline CDR1 reads SGHTA; CDR2 reads FQGNSA. The CDR3 protein is CASSSPGLAGASYEQYF. The CDR3 nucleotides read TGTGCCAGCAGCTCCCCGGGACTAGCGGGGGCTTCCTACGAGCAGTACTTC.

This clonotype showed up many times. CDR3 in amino acids: CATSEDRVNTEAFF. In DNA form, the CDR3 reads TGTGCCACCAGCGAGGACAGGGTGAACACTGAAGCTTTCTTT. This chain links TRBV15 with TRBJ1-1; 8 positions match TRBD1. From germline, CDR1 is LNHNV and CDR2 YYDKDF (reference sequence). The V segment lost 5 bases and the J segment 0 bases; nucleotides outside the gene matches: 2. The CDR3 runs 14 residues.

This clonotype was observed a few times. The chain employs TRBV2 and TRBJ2-5, with D tentatively TRBD2 (6 bases). CDR1 SNHLY and CDR2 FYNNEI come from the germline V gene. V lost 0 bases and J lost 13, with 12 bases in between. This CDR3 spans 12 amino acids. The CDR3 loop is CASSEALRGLYF. CDR3 DNA sequence: TGTGCCAGCAGTGAAGCGCTACGGGGACTGTACTTC.

The rearrangement uses TRBV7-9 and TRBJ2-3; TRBD2 matches at 8 bases. Looked up from germline, CDR1 is SEHNR and CDR2 is FQNEAQ (reference sequence). This CDR3 is 17 amino acids long. Losses at the gene ends were 5 bases for V and 2 bases for J; bases not matched to a gene: 12. CDR3 in amino acids: CASSRSRGGGNTDTQYF. CDR3 in DNA: TGTGCCAGCAGCCGCAGCCGTGGCGGGGGGAACACAGATACGCAGTATTTT.

This clonotype was seen only a few times. CDR3 in DNA: TGTGCCAGCAGTGATGTCAGAGATCATTATGGCTACACCTTC. Its protein is CASSDVRDHYGYTF. The chain is built from TRBV2 and TRBJ1-2; no clear D. This CDR3 has 14 amino acids. CDR1 and CDR2 from the germline V gene are SNHLY and FYNNEI. V was trimmed by 3 bases and J by 5 bases, leaving 13 bases between them.

This clonotype was seen ten or more times. The rearrangement joins TRBV12-3 or TRBV12-4 to TRBJ2-3; 7 bases map to TRBD1. V was clipped by 7 bases and J by 0 bases; unmatched bases: 4. The CDR3 has 14 amino acids. The CDR3 nucleotides are TGTGCCAGCAACTGGGGACAGAGCACAGATACGCAGTATTTT. This translates into CASNWGQSTDTQYF.